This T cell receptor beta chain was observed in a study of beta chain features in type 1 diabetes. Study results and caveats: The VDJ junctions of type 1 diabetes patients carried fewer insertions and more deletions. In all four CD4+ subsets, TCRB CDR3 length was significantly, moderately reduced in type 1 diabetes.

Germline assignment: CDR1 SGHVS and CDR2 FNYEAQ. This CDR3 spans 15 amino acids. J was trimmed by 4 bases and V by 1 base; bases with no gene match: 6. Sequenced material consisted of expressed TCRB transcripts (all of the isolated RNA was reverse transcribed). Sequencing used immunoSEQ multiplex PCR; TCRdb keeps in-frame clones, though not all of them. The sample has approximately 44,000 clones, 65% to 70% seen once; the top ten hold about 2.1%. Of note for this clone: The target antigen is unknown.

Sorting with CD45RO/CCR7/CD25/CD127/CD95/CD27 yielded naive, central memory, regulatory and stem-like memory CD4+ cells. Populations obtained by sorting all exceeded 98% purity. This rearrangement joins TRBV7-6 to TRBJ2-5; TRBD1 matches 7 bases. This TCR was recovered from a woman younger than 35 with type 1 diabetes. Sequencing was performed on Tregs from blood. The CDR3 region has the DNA TGTGCCAGCAGCTTAGAAGTAAACAGGGGAGAGACCCAGTACTTC. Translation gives CASSLEVNRGETQYF.